What follows describes a single T cell receptor (beta chain). Using immunoSEQ multiplex PCR, the repertoire was profiled, and TCRdb retains in-frame clones only, with some absent. The sample holds over 140,000 clones, about 92% seen once. The source of the sample is a study of T cell responses to AZD1222 COVID-19 vaccine. The TCR was taken from an adult who received the AZD1222 COVID-19 vaccine. Sequences were derived from peripheral blood, sampled 28 days after the second AZD1222 dose.

The CDR3 DNA reads as TGTGCCAGCAGCCGGGAAGGGCGCCCAGATACGCAGTATTTT. Amino acids: CASSREGRPDTQYF. The chain uses TRBV25-1 and TRBJ2-3, with D perhaps matching TRBD2 (5 bases). Trimming took off 6 bases at V and 4 bases at J, with 14 bases between the two ends. From germline, CDR1 is MGHDK and CDR2 SYGVNS. The CDR3 is made up of 14 amino acids. Full variable domain (remainder filled in from reference TRBV25-1 and TRBJ2-3): EADIYQTPRYLVIGTGKKITLECSQTMGHDKMYWYQQDPGMELHLIHYSYGVNSTEKGDLSSESTVSRIRTEHFPLTLESARPSHTSQYLCASSREGRPDTQYFGPGTRLTVL.